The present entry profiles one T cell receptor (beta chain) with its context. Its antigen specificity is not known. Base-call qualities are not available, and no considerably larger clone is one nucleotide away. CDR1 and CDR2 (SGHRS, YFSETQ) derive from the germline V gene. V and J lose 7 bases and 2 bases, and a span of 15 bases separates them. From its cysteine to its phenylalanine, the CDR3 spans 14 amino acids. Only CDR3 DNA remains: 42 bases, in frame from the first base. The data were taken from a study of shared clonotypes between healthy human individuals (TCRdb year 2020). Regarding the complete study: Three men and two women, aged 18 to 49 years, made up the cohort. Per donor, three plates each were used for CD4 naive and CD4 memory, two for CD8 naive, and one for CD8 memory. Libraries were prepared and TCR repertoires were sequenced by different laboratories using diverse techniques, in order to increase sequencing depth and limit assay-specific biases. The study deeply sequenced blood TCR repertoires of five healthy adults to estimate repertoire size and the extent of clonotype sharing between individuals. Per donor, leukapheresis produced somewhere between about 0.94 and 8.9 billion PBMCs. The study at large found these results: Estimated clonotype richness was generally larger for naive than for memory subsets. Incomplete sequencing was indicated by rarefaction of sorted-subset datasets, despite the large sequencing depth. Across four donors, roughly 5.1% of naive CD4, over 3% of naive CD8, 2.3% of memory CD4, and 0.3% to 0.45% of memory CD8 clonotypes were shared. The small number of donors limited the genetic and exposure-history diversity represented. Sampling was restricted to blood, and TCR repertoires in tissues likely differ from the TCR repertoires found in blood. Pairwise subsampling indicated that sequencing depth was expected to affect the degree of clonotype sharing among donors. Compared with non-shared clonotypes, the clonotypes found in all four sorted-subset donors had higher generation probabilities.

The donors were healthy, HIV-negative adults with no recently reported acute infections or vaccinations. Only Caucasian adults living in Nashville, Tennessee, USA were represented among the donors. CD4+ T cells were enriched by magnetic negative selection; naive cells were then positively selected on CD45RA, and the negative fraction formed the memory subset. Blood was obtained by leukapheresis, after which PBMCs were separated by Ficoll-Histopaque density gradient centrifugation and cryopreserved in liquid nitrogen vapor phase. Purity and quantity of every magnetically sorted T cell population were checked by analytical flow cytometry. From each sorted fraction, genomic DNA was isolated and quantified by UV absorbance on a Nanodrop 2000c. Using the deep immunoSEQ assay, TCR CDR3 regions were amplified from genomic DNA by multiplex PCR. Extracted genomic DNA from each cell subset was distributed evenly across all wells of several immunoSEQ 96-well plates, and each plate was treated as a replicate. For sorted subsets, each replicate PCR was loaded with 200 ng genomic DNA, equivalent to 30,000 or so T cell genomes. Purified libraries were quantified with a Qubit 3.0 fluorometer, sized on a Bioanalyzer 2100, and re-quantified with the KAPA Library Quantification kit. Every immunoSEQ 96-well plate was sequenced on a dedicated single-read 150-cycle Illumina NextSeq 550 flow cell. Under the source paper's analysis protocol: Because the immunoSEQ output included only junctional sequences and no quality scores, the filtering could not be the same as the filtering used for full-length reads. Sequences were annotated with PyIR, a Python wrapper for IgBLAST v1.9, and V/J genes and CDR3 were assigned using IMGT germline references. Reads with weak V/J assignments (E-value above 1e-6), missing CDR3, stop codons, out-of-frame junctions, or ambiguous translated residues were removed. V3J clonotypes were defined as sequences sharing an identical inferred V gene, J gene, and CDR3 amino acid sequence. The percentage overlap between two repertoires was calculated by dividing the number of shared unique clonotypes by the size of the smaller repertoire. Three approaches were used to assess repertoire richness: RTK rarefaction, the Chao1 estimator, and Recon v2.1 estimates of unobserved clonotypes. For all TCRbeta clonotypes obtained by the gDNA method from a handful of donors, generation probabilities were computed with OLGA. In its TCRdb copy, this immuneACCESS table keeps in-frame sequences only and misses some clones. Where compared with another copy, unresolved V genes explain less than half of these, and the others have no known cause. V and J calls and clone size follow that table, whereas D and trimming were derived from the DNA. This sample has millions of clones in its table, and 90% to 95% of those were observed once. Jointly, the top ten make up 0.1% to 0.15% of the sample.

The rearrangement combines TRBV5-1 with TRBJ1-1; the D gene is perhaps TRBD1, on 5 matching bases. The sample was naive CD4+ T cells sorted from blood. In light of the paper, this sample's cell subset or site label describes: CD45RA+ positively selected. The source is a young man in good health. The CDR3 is CASAHNQGNTEAFF. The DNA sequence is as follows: TGCGCCAGCGCCCACAACCAGGGTAACACTGAAGCTTTCTTT.